This is a list of T cell receptor beta chains from one sample in a study of T cell responses to AZD1222 COVID-19 vaccine. Assay used: immunoSEQ multiplex PCR; TCRdb lists only in-frame clones, some missing. The sample holds some 80,000 clones, 88% seen once. Sample: peripheral blood, taken 28 days after the second dose of the MenACWY control vaccine. These receptors were taken from an adult who received the MenACWY meningococcal vaccine as a control. Each CDR3 is given with its conserved first and last residue. The order of the fields is V gene, clone size, J gene, D gene, CDR3 DNA, CDR3 protein. The D gene is left open where the match is weak. Clone size is shown for a subset of rows, as once, few, many or a class of expanded clone.

TRBV9	-	TRBJ2-2	TRBD1	TGTGCCAGCAGCTCGAGGACAGGGGGCTCGAACACCGGGGAGCTGTTTTTT	CASSSRTGGSNTGELFF
TRBV6-1	-	TRBJ1-6	-	TGTGCCAGCAGTGTGGGACCTAGGAGCTCCTATAATTCACCCCTCCACTTT	CASSVGPRSSYNSPLHF
TRBV19	-	TRBJ1-6	-	TGTGCCATCAGTAGCTCCTATAATTCACCCCTCCACTTT	CAISSSYNSPLHF
TRBV14	-	TRBJ2-3	-	TGTGCCAGCAGCCCTTACAGCACAGATACGCAGTATTTT	CASSPYSTDTQYF
TRBV27	-	TRBJ1-5	TRBD1	TGTGCCAGCAGTCCCGACGCGACAGGGTCCTTCTTATATAGCAATCAGCCCCAGCATTTT	CASSPDATGSFLYSNQPQHF
TRBV4-3	once	TRBJ2-5	TRBD2	TGCGCCAGCAGCCAGGGGAGAGCGGGGGGGCGTGAGGAGACCCAGTACTTC	CASSQGRAGGREETQYF
TRBV11-3	-	TRBJ2-7	-	TGTGCCAGCAGCTTAGGACCTATAAGTCGCTCCGAGCAGTACTTC	CASSLGPISRSEQYF
TRBV5-1	-	TRBJ2-7	-	TGCGCCAGCAGCTTACCGGGGGGCGCGGGGGCCCGGGGATACGAGCAGTACTTC	CASSLPGGAGARGYEQYF
TRBV28	-	TRBJ2-3	-	TGTGCCAGCAGTTCGGGGGCGACAGATACGCAGTATTTT	CASSSGATDTQYF
TRBV19	-	TRBJ2-1	TRBD2	TGTGCCAGCCAAAGGACTAGCGGGGGCCCGAGGAATGAGCAGTTCTTC	CASQRTSGGPRNEQFF
TRBV5-6	-	TRBJ1-1	-	TGTGCCAGCAGTTGGACGGCGAACACTGAAGCTTTCTTT	CASSWTANTEAFF
TRBV30	-	TRBJ2-1	-	TGTGCCTGGGGATCAGGGCGGAATGAGCAGTTCTTC	CAWGSGRNEQFF
TRBV24-1	-	TRBJ2-5	TRBD2	TGTGCCACCAGTGACCGGACTAGCGGGGGGGGTAAAGAGACCCAGTACTTC	CATSDRTSGGGKETQYF
TRBV15	-	TRBJ1-1	TRBD1	TGTGCCACCAGCAAGCAGGGACAGGGGGGGACTGAAGCTTTCTTT	CATSKQGQGGTEAFF
TRBV7-2	-	TRBJ1-1	-	TGTGCCAGCAGCTTAGAGCCAGGGGACACTGAAGCTTTCTTT	CASSLEPGDTEAFF
TRBV3-1/TRBV3-2	-	TRBJ2-3	TRBD1	TGTGCCAGCAGCCCAACCAGTTTGACAGGGAGTACAGATACGCAGTATTTT	CASSPTSLTGSTDTQYF
TRBV19	-	TRBJ1-1	TRBD1	TGTGCCAGTAGATTGGGACAGGGTGGCACTGAAGCTTTCTTT	CASRLGQGGTEAFF
TRBV7-2	-	TRBJ2-1	TRBD2	TGTGCCAGCAGCTTGGGACTAGCGGAGCAGTTCTTC	CASSLGLAEQFF
TRBV11-3	-	TRBJ1-1	-	TGTGCCAGCAGCTTATCGGGTGGAAGCACTGAAGCTTTCTTT	CASSLSGGSTEAFF
TRBV6-5	-	TRBJ1-1	TRBD1	TGTGCCAGCAGTCCGAGACCGGGACAGGGAACTGAAGCTTTCTTT	CASSPRPGQGTEAFF
TRBV10-3	-	TRBJ2-3	TRBD2	TGTGCCACTAGACCCGTCACTAGCGGGGACACAGATACGCAGTATTTT	CATRPVTSGDTDTQYF
TRBV25-1	few	TRBJ1-6	-	TGTGCCAGCAGTGATTCACGGGGGTATAATTCACCCCTCCACTTT	CASSDSRGYNSPLHF
TRBV5-1	-	TRBJ1-6	TRBD1	TGCGCCAGCAGCTTGGGGGGGACAGGGAATTCACCCCTCCACTTT	CASSLGGTGNSPLHF
TRBV23-1	-	TRBJ2-7	-	TGCGCCAGCAATTCCTACGAGCAGTACTTC	CASNSYEQYF
TRBV19	-	TRBJ2-1	TRBD2	TGTGCCAGTAGTTTCAGCGGGGGGCCCCACAATGAGCAGTTCTTC	CASSFSGGPHNEQFF
TRBV29-1	-	TRBJ1-1	-	TGCAGCGGTGGGGACACTGAAGCTTTCTTT	CSGGDTEAFF
TRBV7-2	-	TRBJ1-5	-	TGTGCCAGCAGCCCTTCACTGGGGGGGCAGCCCCAGCATTTT	CASSPSLGGQPQHF
TRBV7-8	-	TRBJ1-1	-	TGTGCCAGCAGCCCCCAGGAGAACACTGAAGCTTTCTTT	CASSPQENTEAFF
TRBV7-9	-	TRBJ2-7	-	TGTGCCAGCAGCTTATCCTACGAGCAGTACTTC	CASSLSYEQYF
TRBV5-4	-	TRBJ1-2	-	TGTGCCAGCAGCTTGGACTCATTCTATGGCTACACCTTC	CASSLDSFYGYTF
TRBV2	-	TRBJ1-4	-	TGTGCCAGCAGGGGGGACACTAATGAAAAACTGTTTTTT	CASRGDTNEKLFF
TRBV3-1/TRBV3-2	-	TRBJ1-1	-	TGTGCCAGCAGCCAGAACAGATTTATGAACACTGAAGCTTTCTTT	CASSQNRFMNTEAFF
TRBV3-1/TRBV3-2	few	TRBJ1-1	-	TGTGCCAGCAGCCAGAGGCGGGCGCTGGGCACTGAAGCTTTCTTT	CASSQRRALGTEAFF
TRBV18	-	TRBJ1-2	TRBD1	TGTGCCAGCTCACCCGGGACAGGGGCTGGCTACACCTTC	CASSPGTGAGYTF
TRBV10-3	-	TRBJ2-7	-	TGTGCCATCAGTGAGTCGCTCACAGGGACCCAATCCTACGAGCAGTACTTC	CAISESLTGTQSYEQYF
TRBV7-9	-	TRBJ2-7	-	TGTGCCAGCAGCTTCGGGGAGGACGAGCAGTACTTC	CASSFGEDEQYF
TRBV6-5	-	TRBJ2-5	-	TGTGCCAGCAGTTACTCCGGGATCCAAGAGACCCAGTACTTC	CASSYSGIQETQYF
TRBV21-1	-	TRBJ1-5	-	TGTGCCAGCAGCAAAGGTTCCAATCAGCCCCAGCATTTT	CASSKGSNQPQHF
TRBV5-8	once	TRBJ1-5	-	TGTGCCAGCAGCTTGTTATGGTTTGATCAGCCCCAGCATTTT	CASSLLWFDQPQHF
TRBV7-2	-	TRBJ1-2	-	TGTGCCAGCAGCTTAGTTACAGGAGATGGCTACACCTTC	CASSLVTGDGYTF
TRBV6-1	-	TRBJ1-4	-	TGTGCCAGCAGTGACGTGGCAGGGAGGGATAATGAAAAACTGTTTTTT	CASSDVAGRDNEKLFF
TRBV6-6	-	TRBJ1-4	TRBD1	TGTGCCAGCAGTACGGGACAGGGGGCCGGGAATGAAAAACTGTTTTTT	CASSTGQGAGNEKLFF